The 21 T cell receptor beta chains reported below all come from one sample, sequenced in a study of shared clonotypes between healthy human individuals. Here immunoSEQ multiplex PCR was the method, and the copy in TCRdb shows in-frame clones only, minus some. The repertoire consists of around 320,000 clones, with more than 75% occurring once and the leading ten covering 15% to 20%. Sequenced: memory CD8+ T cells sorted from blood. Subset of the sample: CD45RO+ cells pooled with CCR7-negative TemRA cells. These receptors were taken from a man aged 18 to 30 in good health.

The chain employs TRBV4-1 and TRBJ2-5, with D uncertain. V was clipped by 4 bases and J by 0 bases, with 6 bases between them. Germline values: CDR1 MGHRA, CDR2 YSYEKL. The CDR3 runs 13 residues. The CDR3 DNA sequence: TGCGCCAGCAGCCCGCCTAACCAAGAGACCCAGTACTTC. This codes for CASSPPNQETQYF.

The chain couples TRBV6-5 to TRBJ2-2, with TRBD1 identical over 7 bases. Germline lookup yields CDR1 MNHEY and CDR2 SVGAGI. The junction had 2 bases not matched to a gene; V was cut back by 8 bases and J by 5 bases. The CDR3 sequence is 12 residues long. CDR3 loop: CASEGATGELFF. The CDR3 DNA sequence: TGTGCCAGCGAGGGGGCAACCGGGGAGCTGTTTTTT.

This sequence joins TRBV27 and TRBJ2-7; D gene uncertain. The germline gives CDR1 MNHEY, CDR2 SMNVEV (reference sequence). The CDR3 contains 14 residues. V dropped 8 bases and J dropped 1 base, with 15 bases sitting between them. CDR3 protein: CASAPGPSSYEQYF. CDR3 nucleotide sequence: TGTGCCAGCGCCCCCGGACCGAGTTCCTACGAGCAGTACTTC.

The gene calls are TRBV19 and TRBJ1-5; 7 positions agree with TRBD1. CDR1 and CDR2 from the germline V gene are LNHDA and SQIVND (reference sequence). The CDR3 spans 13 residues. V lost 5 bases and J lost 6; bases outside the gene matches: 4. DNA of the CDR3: TGTGCCAGTAGTCAAGGGGGCTTTCAGCCCCAGCATTTT. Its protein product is CASSQGGFQPQHF.

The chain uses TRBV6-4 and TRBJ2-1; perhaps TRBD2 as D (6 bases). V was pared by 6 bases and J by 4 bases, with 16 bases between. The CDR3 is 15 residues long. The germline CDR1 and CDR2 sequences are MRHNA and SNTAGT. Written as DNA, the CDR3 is TGTGCCAGCAGCCCCAGGGCAGGAGGGTACAATGAGCAGTTCTTC. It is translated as CASSPRAGGYNEQFF.

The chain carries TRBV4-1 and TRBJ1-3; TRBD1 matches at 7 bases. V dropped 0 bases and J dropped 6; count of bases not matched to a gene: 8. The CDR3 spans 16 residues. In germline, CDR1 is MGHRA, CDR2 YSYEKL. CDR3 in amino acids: CASSQDRSRGENTIYF. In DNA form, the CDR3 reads TGCGCCAGCAGCCAAGATCGGTCCAGGGGGGAAAACACCATATATTTT.

CDR3 sequence: CASSFFQSTGELFF. The CDR3 nucleotides read TGTGCCAGCAGTTTTTTTCAGAGCACCGGGGAGCTGTTTTTT. The rearrangement links TRBV27 to TRBJ2-2; no clear D. Germline CDR1 is MNHEY and CDR2 is SMNVEV (reference sequence). The CDR3 runs to 14 residues. V lost 3 bases to trimming and J lost 4 bases, with 9 bases between them.

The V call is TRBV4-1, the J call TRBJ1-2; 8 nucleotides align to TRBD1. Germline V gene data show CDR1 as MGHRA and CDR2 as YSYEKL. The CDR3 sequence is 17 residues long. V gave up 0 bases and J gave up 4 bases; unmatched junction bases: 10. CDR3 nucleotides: TGCGCCAGCAGCCAAGATCGGGGGGCCGGGACAGGCTATGGCTACACCTTC. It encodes CASSQDRGAGTGYGYTF.

The CDR3 region has the DNA TGTGCCAGCAGCTTGGTACATGGTGATAGCGGGGGACTCCCGCAGTATTTT. Translated, it gives CASSLVHGDSGGLPQYF. This chain joins TRBV7-2 and TRBJ2-3, with 9 bases matching TRBD2. With V trimmed by 3 bases and J by 10 bases, 17 bases remained unmatched. Germline loops: CDR1 SGHTA, CDR2 FQGNSA. This CDR3 is built from 17 residues.

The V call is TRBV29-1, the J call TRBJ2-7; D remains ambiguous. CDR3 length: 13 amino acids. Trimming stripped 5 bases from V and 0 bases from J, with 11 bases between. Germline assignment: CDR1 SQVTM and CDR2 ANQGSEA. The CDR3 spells CSVRVPSSYEQYF. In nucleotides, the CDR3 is TGCAGCGTTCGGGTCCCCAGCTCCTACGAGCAGTACTTC.

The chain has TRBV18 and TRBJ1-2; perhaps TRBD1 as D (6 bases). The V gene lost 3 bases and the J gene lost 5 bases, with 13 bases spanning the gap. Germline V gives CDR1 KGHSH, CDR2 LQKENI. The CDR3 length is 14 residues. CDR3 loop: CASSPIKQGYGYTF. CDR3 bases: TGTGCCAGCTCACCGATCAAACAGGGATATGGCTACACCTTC.

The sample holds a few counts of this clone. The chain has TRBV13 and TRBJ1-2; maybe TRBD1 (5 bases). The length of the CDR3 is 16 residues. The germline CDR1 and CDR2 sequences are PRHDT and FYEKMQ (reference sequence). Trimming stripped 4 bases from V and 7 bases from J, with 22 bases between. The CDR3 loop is CASSCLRDFPLCGYTF. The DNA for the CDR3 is TGTGCCAGCAGCTGCCTCCGGGACTTCCCCCTATGTGGCTACACCTTC.

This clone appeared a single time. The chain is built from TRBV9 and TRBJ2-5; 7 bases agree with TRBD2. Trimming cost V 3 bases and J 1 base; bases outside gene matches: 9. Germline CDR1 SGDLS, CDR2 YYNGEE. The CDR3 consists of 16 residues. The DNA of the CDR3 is TGTGCCAGCAGCGAGAGGGGAGCGGGGCCCCAAGAGACCCAGTACTTC. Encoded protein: CASSERGAGPQETQYF.

The CDR3 DNA follows: TGTGCCAGCAGCCTTCCCGGGACAGTCTACGAGCAGTACTTC. Amino acids: CASSLPGTVYEQYF. This sequence joins TRBV14 and TRBJ2-7; 7 bases align to TRBD1. The germline V gene has CDR1 SGHDN and CDR2 FVKESK. The CDR3 is 14 residues long. V dropped 4 bases and J dropped 3; count of bases not matched to a gene: 6.

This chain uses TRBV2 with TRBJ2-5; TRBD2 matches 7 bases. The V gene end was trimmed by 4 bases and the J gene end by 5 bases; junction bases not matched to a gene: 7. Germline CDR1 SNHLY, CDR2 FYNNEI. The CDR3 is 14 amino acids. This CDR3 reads CASSAGGTEETQYF. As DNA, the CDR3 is TGTGCCAGCAGTGCGGGGGGAACAGAGGAGACCCAGTACTTC.

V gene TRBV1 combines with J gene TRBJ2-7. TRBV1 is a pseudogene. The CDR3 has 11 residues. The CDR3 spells CTSSLCYEQYF. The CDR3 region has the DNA TGCACCAGCAGCCTTTGCTACGAGCAGTACTTC.

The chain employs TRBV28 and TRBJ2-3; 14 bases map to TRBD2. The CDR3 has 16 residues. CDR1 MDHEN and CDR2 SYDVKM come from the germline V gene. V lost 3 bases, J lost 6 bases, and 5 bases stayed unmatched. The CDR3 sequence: CASSLTSGGAADTQYF. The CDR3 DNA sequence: TGTGCCAGCAGTTTGACTAGCGGGGGGGCAGCGGATACGCAGTATTTT.

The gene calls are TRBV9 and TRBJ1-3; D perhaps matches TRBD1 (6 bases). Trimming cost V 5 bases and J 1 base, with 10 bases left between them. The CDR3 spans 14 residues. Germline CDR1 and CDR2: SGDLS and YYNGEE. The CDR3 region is CASSGTNSGNTIYF. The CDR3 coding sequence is TGTGCCAGCAGTGGGACAAATTCTGGAAACACCATATATTTT.

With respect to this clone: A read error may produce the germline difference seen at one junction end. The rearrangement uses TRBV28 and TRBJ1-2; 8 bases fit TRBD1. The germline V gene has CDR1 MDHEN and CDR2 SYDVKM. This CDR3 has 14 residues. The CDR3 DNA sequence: TGTGCCAGCACTTTAACCCAGGGGGCGGCGGGCTACACCTTC. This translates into CASTLTQGAAGYTF.

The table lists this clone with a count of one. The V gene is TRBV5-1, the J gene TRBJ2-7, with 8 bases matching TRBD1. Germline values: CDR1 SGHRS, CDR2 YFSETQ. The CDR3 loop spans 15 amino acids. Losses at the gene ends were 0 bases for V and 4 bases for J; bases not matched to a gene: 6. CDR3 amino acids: CASSLAQTGVYEQYF. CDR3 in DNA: TGCGCCAGCAGCTTGGCCCAGACAGGGGTATACGAGCAGTACTTC.

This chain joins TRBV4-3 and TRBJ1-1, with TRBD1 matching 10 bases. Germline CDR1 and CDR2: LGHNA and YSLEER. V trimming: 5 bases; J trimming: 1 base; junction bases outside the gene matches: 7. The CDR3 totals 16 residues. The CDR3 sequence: CASSNGQGVGNTEAFF. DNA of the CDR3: TGCGCCAGCAGCAACGGACAGGGGGTGGGGAACACTGAAGCTTTCTTT.